The rows below give T cell receptor beta chains drawn from one sample of a study of sequential checkpoint blockade in melanoma. Profiling relied on immunoSEQ multiplex PCR, and the TCRdb table lists in-frame clones only, not all of them. The sample consists of thousands of clones, roughly 69% of them appearing once. Here the sequenced sample was CD8+ T cells sorted from blood (inferred from file names), taken from a patient given nivolumab and ipilimumab in sequence. The receptors derive from a human donor with melanoma. Both conserved end residues are part of each CDR3.

j_call,v_call,cdr3_aa
TRBJ2-1,TRBV6-4,CASSDRGHNEQFF
TRBJ2-2,TRBV6-4,CASSDGRGNTGELFF
TRBJ2-1,TRBV27,CASIGRGNEQFF
TRBJ1-2,TRBV6-5,CASSYSIEGDYGYTF
TRBJ2-3,TRBV7-2,CASSFLEASTDTQYF
TRBJ2-3,TRBV27,CASRGVGGAVDTQYF
TRBJ1-2,TRBV7-9,CASSVTGDYGYTF
TRBJ2-7,TRBV25-1,CASSAGTGAYEQYF
TRBJ1-2,TRBV6-5,CASRWGQGAYGYTF
TRBJ2-7,TRBV29-1,CSGGDRSYEQYF
TRBJ1-1,TRBV28,CASSPRLNTEAFF